These T cell receptor beta chains were read from a single sample in a study of CD8 T cells in Susac syndrome. TCRdb re-called the immunoSEQ multiplex PCR reads with MiXCR, one entry per CDR3 protein. The data hold about 240,000 distinct CDR3 sequences, with almost 97% observed a single time. The sample comprised CD4+ T cells from PBMCs. These receptors originate from a human donor with Susac syndrome. The CDR3 runs from the conserved cysteine through the conserved F or W. D genes are given only for firm matches. Some rows mark clone size as missing; the rest say once, few, many or name a class of expanded clone.

J gene: TRBJ1-2
V gene: TRBV9
D gene: .
clone size: .
CDR3 protein: CASSVHLYGYTF
CDR3 DNA: TGTGCCAGCAGCGTTCATCTTTATGGCTACACCTTC

J gene: TRBJ2-1
V gene: TRBV20-1
D gene: TRBD2
clone size: .
CDR3 protein: CSASPRTSGRVEEQFF
CDR3 DNA: TGCAGTGCTAGCCCCAGGACTAGCGGGAGGGTCGAAGAGCAGTTCTTC

J gene: TRBJ2-4
V gene: TRBV30
D gene: .
clone size: .
CDR3 protein: CAWSVVRERTGSKNIQYF
CDR3 DNA: TGTGCCTGGAGTGTAGTACGCGAGAGAACAGGGTCCAAAAACATTCAGTACTTC

J gene: TRBJ2-1
V gene: TRBV3-1
D gene: .
clone size: .
CDR3 protein: CASSRREDEQFF
CDR3 DNA: TGTGCCAGCAGCCGGCGGGAAGATGAGCAGTTCTTC

J gene: TRBJ1-1
V gene: TRBV5-1
D gene: .
clone size: .
CDR3 protein: CASSQGKAEAFF
CDR3 DNA: TGCGCCAGCAGCCAGGGGAAGGCTGAAGCTTTCTTT

J gene: TRBJ1-1
V gene: TRBV25-1
D gene: .
clone size: .
CDR3 protein: CASSQINTEAFF
CDR3 DNA: TGTGCCAGCAGTCAGATAAACACTGAAGCTTTCTTT

J gene: TRBJ2-1
V gene: TRBV20-1
D gene: .
clone size: .
CDR3 protein: CSVSTSSYNEQFF
CDR3 DNA: TGCAGTGTTTCAACAAGCTCCTACAATGAGCAGTTCTTC

J gene: TRBJ2-5
V gene: TRBV10-3
D gene: .
clone size: .
CDR3 protein: CAISESAGRETQYF
CDR3 DNA: TGTGCCATCAGTGAGTCTGCGGGAAGGGAGACCCAGTACTTC

J gene: TRBJ2-1
V gene: TRBV20-1
D gene: TRBD2
clone size: .
CDR3 protein: CSAIAGPPRNEQFF
CDR3 DNA: TGCAGTGCTATAGCGGGACCGCCAAGGAATGAGCAGTTCTTC

J gene: TRBJ2-7
V gene: TRBV3-1
D gene: .
clone size: once
CDR3 protein: CASSQLSRIEQYF
CDR3 DNA: TGTGCCAGCAGCCAATTGAGCAGGATTGAGCAGTACTTC

J gene: TRBJ1-2
V gene: TRBV5-1
D gene: .
clone size: .
CDR3 protein: CASSRREVGGYGYTF
CDR3 DNA: TGCGCCAGCAGCCGGAGGGAGGTCGGAGGCTATGGCTACACCTTC

J gene: TRBJ1-1
V gene: TRBV30
D gene: .
clone size: .
CDR3 protein: CAWSVLRTVGAVNTEAFF
CDR3 DNA: TGTGCCTGGAGTGTATTACGCACAGTGGGGGCCGTGAACACTGAAGCTTTCTTT

J gene: TRBJ2-3
V gene: TRBV6-1
D gene: TRBD2
clone size: .
CDR3 protein: CASRARGLGADTQYF
CDR3 DNA: TGTGCCAGCAGAGCTCGGGGACTAGGGGCAGATACGCAGTATTTT

J gene: TRBJ2-2
V gene: TRBV18
D gene: .
clone size: .
CDR3 protein: CASSPPRTANTGELFF
CDR3 DNA: TGTGCCAGCTCACCGCCTCGGACAGCGAACACCGGGGAGCTGTTTTTT

J gene: TRBJ2-7
V gene: TRBV6-5
D gene: TRBD2
clone size: .
CDR3 protein: CASSYLTSGTYEQYF
CDR3 DNA: TGTGCCAGCAGTTACTTAACTAGCGGCACCTACGAGCAGTACTTC

J gene: TRBJ2-1
V gene: TRBV9
D gene: .
clone size: .
CDR3 protein: CASSARDHKINEQFF
CDR3 DNA: TGTGCCAGCAGCGCTCGGGACCATAAAATCAATGAGCAGTTCTTC

J gene: TRBJ1-1
V gene: TRBV15
D gene: .
clone size: .
CDR3 protein: CATSRPVTNTEAFF
CDR3 DNA: TGTGCCACCAGCAGACCAGTTACGAACACTGAAGCTTTCTTT